The 5 T cell receptor beta chains below were found in one sample sequenced in a study of cytomegalovirus exposure and HLA in healthy donors. Primers included in the PCR were 60 Vbeta and 13 Jbeta primers. The repertoire was sequenced with immunoSEQ multiplex PCR; TCRdb's copy has only in-frame clones and lacks some. In the table there are some 200,000 clones, less than 90% of which are singletons. Sequences were obtained from PBMCs. The receptor set was obtained from a man aged 50 to 59 in good health and CMV-seronegative.

This chain uses TRBV30 with TRBJ2-3, with 7 nucleotides matching TRBD2. V was pared by 2 bases and J by 5 bases, with 10 bases of the junction left unmatched. CDR3 length: 15 residues. CDR1 GTSNPN and CDR2 SVGIG come from the germline V gene (reference sequence). CDR3 nucleotide sequence: TGTGCCTGGAGTTTGACTAGCCTGAATATAGATACGCAGTATTTT. Translation gives CAWSLTSLNIDTQYF.

The gene calls are TRBV5-1 and TRBJ1-1; tentative D call: TRBD1 (5 bases). CDR1 is SGHRS, CDR2 YFSETQ, per germline. The CDR3 length is 17 residues. The V end was cut by 3 bases, the J end by 1 base, with 19 bases between. CDR3 region: CASSWDSGSPTNTEAFF. The CDR3, as DNA: TGCGCCAGCAGCTGGGACTCGGGCTCTCCTACGAACACTGAAGCTTTCTTT.

The rearrangement joins TRBV7-9 to TRBJ2-5; D is possibly TRBD2 (6 bases). The J call is doubtful: the DNA matches TRBJ2-7 better. The CDR3 runs to 14 residues. Germline V gene sequence: CDR1 SEHNR, CDR2 FQNEAQ (reference sequence). The CDR3 DNA is TGTGCCAGCAGCTCTACGGGACTCACCTACGAGCAGTACTTC. The encoded protein is CASSSTGLTYEQYF.

The V call is TRBV7-9, the J call TRBJ2-2; the D gene is possibly TRBD2 (5 bases). CDR1 is SEHNR and CDR2 is FQNEAQ in the germline V gene (reference sequence). The V gene lost 8 bases and the J gene lost 4 bases, with 20 bases spanning the gap. The CDR3 runs 16 residues. Written as DNA, the CDR3 is TGTGCCAGCCCGGCGGTAAATTTGGCGGGCACCGGGGAGCTGTTTTTT. Protein sequence: CASPAVNLAGTGELFF.

The rearrangement joins TRBV7-2 to TRBJ2-1, with no clear D. Germline V gives CDR1 SGHTA, CDR2 FQGNSA. V was shortened by 2 bases and J by 6 bases, with 8 bases between the two germline ends. CDR3 length: 13 amino acids. As DNA, the CDR3 is TGTGCCAGCAGCTTACTCCCGTTCAATGAGCAGTTCTTC. Its translation is CASSLLPFNEQFF. Full variable domain (missing parts from reference TRBV7-2 and TRBJ2-1): GAGVSQSPSNKVTEKGKDVELRCDPISGHTALYWYRQSLGQGLEFLIYFQGNSAPDKSGLPSDRFSAERTGGSVSTLTIQRTQQEDSAVYLCASSLLPFNEQFFGPGTRLTVL.